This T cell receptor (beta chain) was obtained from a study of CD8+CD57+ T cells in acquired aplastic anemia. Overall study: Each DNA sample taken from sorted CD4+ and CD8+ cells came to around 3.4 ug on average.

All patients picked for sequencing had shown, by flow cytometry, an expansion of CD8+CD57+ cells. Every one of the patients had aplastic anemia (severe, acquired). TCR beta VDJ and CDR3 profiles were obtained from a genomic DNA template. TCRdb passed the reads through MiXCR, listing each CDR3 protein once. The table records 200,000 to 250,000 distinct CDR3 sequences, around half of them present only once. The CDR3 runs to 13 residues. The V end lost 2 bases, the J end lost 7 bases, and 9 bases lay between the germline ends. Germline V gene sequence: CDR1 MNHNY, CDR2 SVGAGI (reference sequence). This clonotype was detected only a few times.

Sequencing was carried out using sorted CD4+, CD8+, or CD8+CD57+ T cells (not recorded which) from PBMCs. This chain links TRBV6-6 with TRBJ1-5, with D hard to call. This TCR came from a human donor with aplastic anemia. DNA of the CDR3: TGTGCCAGCAGTTACCTAAGATACCAGCCCCAGCATTTT. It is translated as CASSYLRYQPQHF.